The source of this TCR beta chain is a study of vaccination and CD4 T cells after COVID-19. Germline V gene sequence: CDR1 SGHRS, CDR2 YFSETQ. Trimming cost V 2 bases and J 5 bases; bases outside gene matches: 9. This CDR3 comprises 15 residues. Concerning this clonotype: Its specificity is not known.

Researchers used the Oncomine TCR Beta short-read assay to sequence DNA from cultured CD4+ T cells. TCRdb itself ran the PCR reads through MiXCR, one entry per CDR3 protein. The sample yields about 7,000 distinct CDR3 sequences, roughly 40% seen once. Treatment of the sample: roughly 11-day PBMC culture with coronavirus spike peptide pools or control peptides (ViraFEST assay). The unexposed donor's CD4+ T cells were collected before the COVID-19 pandemic (2011-2018). The clonotype originates from a human donor in good health. This chain connects TRBV5-1 to TRBJ2-5; 7 bases agree with TRBD1. Sequenced: CD4+ T cells from blood, cultured in vitro. CDR3 sequence (DNA): TGCGCCAGCAGCTTACAGGGGATTAAGGGGGAGACCCAGTACTTC. Its translation: CASSLQGIKGETQYF.